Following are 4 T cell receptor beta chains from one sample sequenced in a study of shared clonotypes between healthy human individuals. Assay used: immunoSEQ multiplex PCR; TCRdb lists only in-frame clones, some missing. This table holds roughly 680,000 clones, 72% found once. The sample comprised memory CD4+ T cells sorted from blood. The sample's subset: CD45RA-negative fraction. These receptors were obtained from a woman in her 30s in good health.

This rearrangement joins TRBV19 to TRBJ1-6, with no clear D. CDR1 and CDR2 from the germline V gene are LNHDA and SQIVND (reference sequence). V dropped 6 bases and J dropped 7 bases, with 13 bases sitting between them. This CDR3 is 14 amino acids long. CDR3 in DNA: TGTGCCAGTAGGTTGGCCGCCGGGAATTCACCCCTCCACTTT. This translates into CASRLAAGNSPLHF. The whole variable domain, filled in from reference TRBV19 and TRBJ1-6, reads DGGITQSPKYLFRKEGQNVTLSCEQNLNHDAMYWYRQDPGQGLRLIYYSQIVNDFQKGDIAEGYSVSREKKESFPLTVTSAQKNPTAFYLCASRLAAGNSPLHFGNGTRLTVT.

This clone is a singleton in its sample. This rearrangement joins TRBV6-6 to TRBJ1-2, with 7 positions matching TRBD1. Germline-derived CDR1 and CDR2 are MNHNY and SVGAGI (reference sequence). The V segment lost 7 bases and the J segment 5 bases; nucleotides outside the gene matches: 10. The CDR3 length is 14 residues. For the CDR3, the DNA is TGTGCCAGCACACCTTCCGACAGGGAATATGGCTACACCTTC. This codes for CASTPSDREYGYTF.

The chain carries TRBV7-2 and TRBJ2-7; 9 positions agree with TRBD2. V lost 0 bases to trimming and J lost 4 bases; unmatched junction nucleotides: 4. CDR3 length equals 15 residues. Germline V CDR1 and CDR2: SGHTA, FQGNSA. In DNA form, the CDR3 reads TGTGCCAGCAGCTTAGCCCACGCGGGAGGGTACGAGCAGTACTTC. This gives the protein CASSLAHAGGYEQYF.

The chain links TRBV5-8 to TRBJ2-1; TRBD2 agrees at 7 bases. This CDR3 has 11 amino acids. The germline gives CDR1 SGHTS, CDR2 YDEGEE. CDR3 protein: CAREGKGEQFF. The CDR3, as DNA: TGTGCAAGGGAGGGAAAGGGTGAGCAGTTCTTC.